This T cell receptor (beta chain) was documented in a study of response to subunit inactivated influenza vaccine. Study results and caveats: With each seasonal influenza vaccination, the authors suggested, few new T cells are recruited.

This clonotype was seen a handful of times. Antigen unknown. In TCRdb, the RT-PCR reads were re-called with MiXCR into one record per CDR3 protein. This sample has more than 700,000 distinct CDR3 sequences, with roughly 20% found just once. With 4 bases clipped from V and 5 bases from J, the junction kept 14 bases outside the gene matches. The CDR3 is made up of 18 amino acids. Germline CDR1 and CDR2: SGHAT and FQNNGV. The sequences come from PBMCs from blood, collected roughly 5 days after vaccination. The rearrangement uses TRBV11-2 and TRBJ2-5; 12 bases align to TRBD2. This clonotype was obtained from a man aged 50-59 years who received an inactivated influenza vaccine. CDR3 coding DNA: TGTGCCAGCAGCTCCGACCCTCCTCTAGCGGGGGGGCTTGAGACCCAGTACTTC. Translation gives CASSSDPPLAGGLETQYF.